This TCR beta chain was captured by sequencing in a study of T cells in Graves' hyperthyroidism and ophthalmopathy. The overall study: Blood from the periphery was taken at initial diagnosis, before any treatment.

This clonotype was recorded at least ten times. Between the trimmed V and J ends, which lost 1 base and 3 bases, there was a span of 17 bases. The germline V gene encodes CDR1 LGHDT and CDR2 YNNKEL (reference sequence). CDR3 size: 17 residues. There were TCR beta CDR3 regions amplified from RNA transcripts. The HTBI set primed first-round TCR CDR3 RT-PCR. TCRdb reprocessed the multiplex PCR reads with MiXCR, giving one entry per CDR3 protein. The sample carries 300,000 to 500,000 distinct CDR3 sequences, around an eighth recorded once. Sequencing input: blood. The source of this sequence is a man aged 45-65 years with Graves' ophthalmopathy. The V and J genes are TRBV3-1 and TRBJ2-3; no firm D call. CDR3 protein: CASSQVFGSRNTDTQYF. The CDR3, as DNA: TGTGCCAGCAGCCAAGTTTTCGGGTCTCGGAATACAGATACGCAGTATTTT.